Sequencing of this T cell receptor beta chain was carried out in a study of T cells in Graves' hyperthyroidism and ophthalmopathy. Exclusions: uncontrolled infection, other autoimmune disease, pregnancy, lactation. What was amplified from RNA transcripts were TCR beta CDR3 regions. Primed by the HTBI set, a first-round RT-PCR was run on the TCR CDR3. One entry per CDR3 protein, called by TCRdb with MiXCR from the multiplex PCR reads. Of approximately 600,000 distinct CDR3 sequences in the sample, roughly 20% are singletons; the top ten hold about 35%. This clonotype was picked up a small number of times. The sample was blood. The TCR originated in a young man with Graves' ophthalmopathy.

The CDR3 DNA follows: TGTGCCAGCACCGAGGGAGGCGGCTACACCTTC. As protein: CASTEGGGYTF. This chain links TRBV6-1 with TRBJ1-2; D unclear. Germline CDR1 is MNHNS and CDR2 is SASEGT. The CDR3 consists of 11 residues. V was shortened by 7 bases and J by 8 bases, with 11 bases between the two germline ends.